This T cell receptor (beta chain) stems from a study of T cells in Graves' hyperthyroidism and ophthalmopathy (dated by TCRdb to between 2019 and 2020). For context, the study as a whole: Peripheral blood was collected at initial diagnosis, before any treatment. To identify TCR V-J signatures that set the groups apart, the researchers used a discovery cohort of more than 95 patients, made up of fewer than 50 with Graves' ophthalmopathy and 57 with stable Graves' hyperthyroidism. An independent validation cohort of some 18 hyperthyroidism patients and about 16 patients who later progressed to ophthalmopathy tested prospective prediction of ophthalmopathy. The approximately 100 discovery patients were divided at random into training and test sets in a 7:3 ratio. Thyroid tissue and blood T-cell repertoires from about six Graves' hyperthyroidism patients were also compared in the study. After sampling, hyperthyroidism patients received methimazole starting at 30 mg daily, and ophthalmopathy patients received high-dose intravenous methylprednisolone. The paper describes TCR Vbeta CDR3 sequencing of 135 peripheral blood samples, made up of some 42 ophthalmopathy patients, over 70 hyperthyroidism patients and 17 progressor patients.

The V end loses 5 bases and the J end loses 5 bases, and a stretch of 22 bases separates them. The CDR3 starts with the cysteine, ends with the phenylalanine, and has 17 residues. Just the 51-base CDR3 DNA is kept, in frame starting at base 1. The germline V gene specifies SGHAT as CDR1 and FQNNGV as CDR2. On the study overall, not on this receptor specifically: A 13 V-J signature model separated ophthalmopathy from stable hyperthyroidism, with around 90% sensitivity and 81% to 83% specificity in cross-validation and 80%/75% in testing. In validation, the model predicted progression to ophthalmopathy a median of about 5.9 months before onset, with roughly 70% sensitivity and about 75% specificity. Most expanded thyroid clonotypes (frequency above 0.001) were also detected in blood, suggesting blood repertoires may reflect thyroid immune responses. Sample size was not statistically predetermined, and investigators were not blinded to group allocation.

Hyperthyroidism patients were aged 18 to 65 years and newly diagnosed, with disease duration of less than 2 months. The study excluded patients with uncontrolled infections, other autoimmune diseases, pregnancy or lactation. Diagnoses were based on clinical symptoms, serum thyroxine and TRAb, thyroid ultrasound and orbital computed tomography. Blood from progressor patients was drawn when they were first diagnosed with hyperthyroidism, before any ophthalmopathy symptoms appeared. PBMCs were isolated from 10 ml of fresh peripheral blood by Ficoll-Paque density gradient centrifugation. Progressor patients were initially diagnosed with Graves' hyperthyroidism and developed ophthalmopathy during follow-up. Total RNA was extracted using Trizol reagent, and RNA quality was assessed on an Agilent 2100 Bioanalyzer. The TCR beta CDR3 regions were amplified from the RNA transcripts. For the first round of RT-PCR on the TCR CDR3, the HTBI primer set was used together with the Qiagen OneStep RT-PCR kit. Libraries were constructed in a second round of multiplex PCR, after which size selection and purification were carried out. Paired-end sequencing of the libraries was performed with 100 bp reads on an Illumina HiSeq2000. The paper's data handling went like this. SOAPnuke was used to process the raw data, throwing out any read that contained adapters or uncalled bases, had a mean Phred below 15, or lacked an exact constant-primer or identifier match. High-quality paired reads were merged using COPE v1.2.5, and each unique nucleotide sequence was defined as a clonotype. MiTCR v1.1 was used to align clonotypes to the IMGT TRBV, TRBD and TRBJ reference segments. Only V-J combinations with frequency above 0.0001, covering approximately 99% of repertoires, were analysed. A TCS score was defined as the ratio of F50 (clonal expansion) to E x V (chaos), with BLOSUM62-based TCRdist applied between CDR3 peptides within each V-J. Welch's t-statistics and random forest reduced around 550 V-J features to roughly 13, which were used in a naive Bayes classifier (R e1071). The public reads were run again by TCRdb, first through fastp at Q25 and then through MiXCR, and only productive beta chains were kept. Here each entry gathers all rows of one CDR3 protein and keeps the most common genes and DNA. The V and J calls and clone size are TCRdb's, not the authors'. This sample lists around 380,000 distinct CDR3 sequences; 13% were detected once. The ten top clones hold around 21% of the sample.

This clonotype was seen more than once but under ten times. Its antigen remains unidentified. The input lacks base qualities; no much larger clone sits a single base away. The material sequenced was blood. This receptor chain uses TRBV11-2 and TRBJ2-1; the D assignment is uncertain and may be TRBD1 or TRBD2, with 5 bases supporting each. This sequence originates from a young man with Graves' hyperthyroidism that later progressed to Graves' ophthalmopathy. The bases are TGTGCCAGCAGCCAGGGAGTAACCGGGACGCACCACAATGAGCAGTTCTTC. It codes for CASSQGVTGTHHNEQFF.